This T cell receptor beta chain appears in the sequencing data of a study of Tregs in tolerant kidney transplant recipients. Study-wide background: A 3-day belatacept mixed lymphocyte reaction, sometimes plus 5-day graft donor restimulation, preceded CD4+CD25+CD127- sorting.

V shed 4 bases and J shed 9 bases, with 14 bases lying between them. In germline, CDR1 is SGHDT, CDR2 YYEEEE. The CDR3 contains 13 residues. Regarding this clone: The antigen remains undetermined.

Whole-study results and caveats: Expanding Tregs on activated donor B cells appeared to best identify donor-specific TCRbeta clones.

Sequencing was performed with immunoSEQ multiplex PCR; in TCRdb, only in-frame clones are kept and a portion is missing. The data show 2,000 to 2,500 clones, about 44% seen once. The V call is TRBV5-6, the J call TRBJ1-3; D is uncertain. Sequenced input: Tregs from blood cultured with allogeneic cells. This sequence was found in a human donor in good health. This CDR3 is CASSPGRESTIYF. The CDR3 nucleotides read TGTGCCAGCAGCCCCGGAAGGGAGAGCACCATATATTTT.